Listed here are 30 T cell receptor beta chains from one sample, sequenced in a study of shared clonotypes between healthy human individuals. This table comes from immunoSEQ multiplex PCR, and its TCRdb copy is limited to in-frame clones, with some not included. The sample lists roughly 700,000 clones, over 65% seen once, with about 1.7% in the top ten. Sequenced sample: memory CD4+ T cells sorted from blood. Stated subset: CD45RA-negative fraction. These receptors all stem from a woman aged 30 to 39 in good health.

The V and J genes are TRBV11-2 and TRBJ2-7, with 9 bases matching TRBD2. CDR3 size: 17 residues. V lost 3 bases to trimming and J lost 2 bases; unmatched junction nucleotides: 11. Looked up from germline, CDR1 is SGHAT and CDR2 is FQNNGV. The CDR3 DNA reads TGTGCCAGCAGCTTGGGGCTAGCGGGGAGACAACCCTACGAGCAGTACTTC. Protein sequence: CASSLGLAGRQPYEQYF.

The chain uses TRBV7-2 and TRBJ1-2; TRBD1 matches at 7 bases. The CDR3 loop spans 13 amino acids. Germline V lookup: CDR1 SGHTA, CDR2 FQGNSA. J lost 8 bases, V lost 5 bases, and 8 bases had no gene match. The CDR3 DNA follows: TGTGCCAGCAGCGCACAGGGGCTGAAAGGCTACACCTTC. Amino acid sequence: CASSAQGLKGYTF. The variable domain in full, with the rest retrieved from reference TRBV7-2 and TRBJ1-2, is GAGVSQSPSNKVTEKGKDVELRCDPISGHTALYWYRQSLGQGLEFLIYFQGNSAPDKSGLPSDRFSAERTGGSVSTLTIQRTQQEDSAVYLCASSAQGLKGYTFGSGTRLTVV.

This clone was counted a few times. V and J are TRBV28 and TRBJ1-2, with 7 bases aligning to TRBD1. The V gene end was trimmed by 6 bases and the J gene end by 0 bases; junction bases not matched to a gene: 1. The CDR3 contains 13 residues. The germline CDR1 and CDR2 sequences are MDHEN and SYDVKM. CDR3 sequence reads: CASRTGTNYGYTF. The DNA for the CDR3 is TGTGCCAGCAGGACAGGGACTAACTATGGCTACACCTTC.

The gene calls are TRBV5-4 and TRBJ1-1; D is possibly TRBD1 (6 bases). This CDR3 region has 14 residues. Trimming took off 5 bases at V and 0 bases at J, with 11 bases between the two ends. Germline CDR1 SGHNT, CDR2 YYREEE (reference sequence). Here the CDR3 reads CASSWDILNTEAFF. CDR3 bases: TGTGCCAGCAGTTGGGACATCCTGAACACTGAAGCTTTCTTT.

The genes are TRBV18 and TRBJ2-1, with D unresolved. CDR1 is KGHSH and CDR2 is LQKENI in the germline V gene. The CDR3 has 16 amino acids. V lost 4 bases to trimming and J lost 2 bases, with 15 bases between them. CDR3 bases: TGTGCCAGCTCACTCCAAGGTGCGGAGACCTACAATGAGCAGTTCTTC. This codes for CASSLQGAETYNEQFF.

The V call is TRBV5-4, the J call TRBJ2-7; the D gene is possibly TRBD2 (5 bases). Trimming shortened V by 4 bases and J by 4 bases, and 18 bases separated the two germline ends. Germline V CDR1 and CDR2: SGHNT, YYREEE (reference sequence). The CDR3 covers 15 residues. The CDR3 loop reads CASSPGETNRYEQYF. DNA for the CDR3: TGTGCCAGCAGCCCCGGGGAGACAAATCGATACGAGCAGTACTTC.

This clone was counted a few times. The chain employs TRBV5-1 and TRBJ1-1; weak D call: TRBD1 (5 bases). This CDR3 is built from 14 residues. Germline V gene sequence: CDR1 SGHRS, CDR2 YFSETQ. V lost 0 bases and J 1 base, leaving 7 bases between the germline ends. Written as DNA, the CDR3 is TGCGCCAGCAGCTTGGCACAGGAGAACACTGAAGCTTTCTTT. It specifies CASSLAQENTEAFF.

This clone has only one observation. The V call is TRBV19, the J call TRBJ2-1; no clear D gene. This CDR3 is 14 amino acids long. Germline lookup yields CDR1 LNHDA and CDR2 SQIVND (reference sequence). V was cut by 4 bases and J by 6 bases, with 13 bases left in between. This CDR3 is CASSTPDVVNEQFF. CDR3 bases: TGTGCCAGTAGTACACCCGACGTCGTCAATGAGCAGTTCTTC.

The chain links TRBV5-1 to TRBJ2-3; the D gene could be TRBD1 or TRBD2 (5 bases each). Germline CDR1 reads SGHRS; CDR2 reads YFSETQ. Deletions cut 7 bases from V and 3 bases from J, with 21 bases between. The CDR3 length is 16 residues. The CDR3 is CASSQWGGRETDTQYF. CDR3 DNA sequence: TGCGCCAGCTCCCAATGGGGCGGGCGCGAAACAGATACGCAGTATTTT.

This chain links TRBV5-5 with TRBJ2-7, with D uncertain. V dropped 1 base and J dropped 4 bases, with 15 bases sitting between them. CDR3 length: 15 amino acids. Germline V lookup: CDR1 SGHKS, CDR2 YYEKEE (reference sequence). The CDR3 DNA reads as TGTGCCAGCAGCTTGCAGTTAGCAGGATATTACGAGCAGTACTTC. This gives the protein CASSLQLAGYYEQYF.

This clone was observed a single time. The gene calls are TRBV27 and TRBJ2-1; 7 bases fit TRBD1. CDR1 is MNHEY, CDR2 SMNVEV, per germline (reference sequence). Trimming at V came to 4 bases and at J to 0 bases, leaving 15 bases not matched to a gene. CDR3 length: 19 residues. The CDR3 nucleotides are TGTGCCAGCAGTTCAACCCCCCCACTGACAGGGAGCTCCTACAATGAGCAGTTCTTC. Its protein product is CASSSTPPLTGSSYNEQFF.

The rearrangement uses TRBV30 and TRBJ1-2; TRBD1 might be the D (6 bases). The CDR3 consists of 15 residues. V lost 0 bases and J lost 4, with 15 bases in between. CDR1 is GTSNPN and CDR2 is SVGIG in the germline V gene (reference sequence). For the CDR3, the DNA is TGTGCCTGGAGTGTAATGGGCAGGGGAGGCTATGGCTACACCTTC. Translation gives CAWSVMGRGGYGYTF.

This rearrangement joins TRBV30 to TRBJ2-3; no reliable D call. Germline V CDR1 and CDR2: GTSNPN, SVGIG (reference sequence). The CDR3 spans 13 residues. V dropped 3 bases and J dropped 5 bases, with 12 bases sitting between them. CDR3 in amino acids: CAWSSRRQDTQYF. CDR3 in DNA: TGTGCCTGGAGCAGTAGGAGACAAGATACGCAGTATTTT. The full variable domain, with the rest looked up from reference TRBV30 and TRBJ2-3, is SQTIHQWPATLVQPVGSPLSLECTVEGTSNPNLYWYRQAAGRGLQLLFYSVGIGQISSEVPQNLSASRPQDRQFILSSKKLLLSDSGFYLCAWSSRRQDTQYFGPGTRLTVL.

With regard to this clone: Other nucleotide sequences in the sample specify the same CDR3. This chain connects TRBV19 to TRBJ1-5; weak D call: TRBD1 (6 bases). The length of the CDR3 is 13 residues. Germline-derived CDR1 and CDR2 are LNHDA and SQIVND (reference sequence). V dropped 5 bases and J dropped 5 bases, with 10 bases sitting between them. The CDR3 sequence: CASSPQGDQPQHF. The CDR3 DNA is TGTGCCAGTAGTCCACAGGGCGATCAGCCCCAGCATTTT.

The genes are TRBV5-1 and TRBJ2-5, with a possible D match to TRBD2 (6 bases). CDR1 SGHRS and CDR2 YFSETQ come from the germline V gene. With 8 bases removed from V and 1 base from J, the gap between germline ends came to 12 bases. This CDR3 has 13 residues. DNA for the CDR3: TGCGCCAGTAGGACTATCGGCCAAGAGACCCAGTACTTC. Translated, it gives CASRTIGQETQYF.

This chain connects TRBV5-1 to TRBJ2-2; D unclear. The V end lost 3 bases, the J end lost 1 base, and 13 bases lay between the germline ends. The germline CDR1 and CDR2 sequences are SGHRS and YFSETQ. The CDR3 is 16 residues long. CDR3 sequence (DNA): TGCGCCAGCAGCTGGAGCGCCCGCGAGAACACCGGGGAGCTGTTTTTT. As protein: CASSWSARENTGELFF.

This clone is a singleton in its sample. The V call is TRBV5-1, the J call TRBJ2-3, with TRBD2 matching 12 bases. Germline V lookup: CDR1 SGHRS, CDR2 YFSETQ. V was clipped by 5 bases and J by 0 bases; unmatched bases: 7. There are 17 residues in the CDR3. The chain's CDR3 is CASRLGLAGPSTDTQYF. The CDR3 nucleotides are TGCGCCAGCAGACTGGGACTAGCGGGCCCTAGCACAGATACGCAGTATTTT.

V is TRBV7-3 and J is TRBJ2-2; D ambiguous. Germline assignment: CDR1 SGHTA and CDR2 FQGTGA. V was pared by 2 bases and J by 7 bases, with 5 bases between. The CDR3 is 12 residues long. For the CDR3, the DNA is TGTGCCAGCAGCTTAGGAAGCGGGGAGCTGTTTTTT. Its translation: CASSLGSGELFF.

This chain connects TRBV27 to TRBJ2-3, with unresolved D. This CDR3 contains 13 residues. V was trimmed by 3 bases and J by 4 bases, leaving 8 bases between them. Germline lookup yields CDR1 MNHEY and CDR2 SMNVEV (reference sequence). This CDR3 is CASSFQRPDTQYF. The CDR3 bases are TGTGCCAGCAGTTTCCAGCGCCCAGATACGCAGTATTTT.

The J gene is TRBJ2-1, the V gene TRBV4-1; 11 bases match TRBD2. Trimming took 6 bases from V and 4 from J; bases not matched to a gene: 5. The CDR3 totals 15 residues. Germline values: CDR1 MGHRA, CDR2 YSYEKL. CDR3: CASRSGLADYNEQFF. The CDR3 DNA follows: TGCGCCAGCAGATCGGGACTAGCGGATTACAATGAGCAGTTCTTC.

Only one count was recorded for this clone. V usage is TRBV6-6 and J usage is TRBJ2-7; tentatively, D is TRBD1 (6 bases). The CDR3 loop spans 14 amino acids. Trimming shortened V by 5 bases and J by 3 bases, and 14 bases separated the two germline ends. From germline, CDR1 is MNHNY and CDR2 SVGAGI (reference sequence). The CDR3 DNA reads TGTGCCAGCAGTCCTCGACAGGCTGGCTACGAGCAGTACTTC. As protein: CASSPRQAGYEQYF.

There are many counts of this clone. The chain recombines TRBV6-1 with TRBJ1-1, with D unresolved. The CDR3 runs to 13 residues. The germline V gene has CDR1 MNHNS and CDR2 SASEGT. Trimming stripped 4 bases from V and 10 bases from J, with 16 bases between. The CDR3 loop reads CASSVADLTIAFF. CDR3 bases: TGTGCCAGCAGTGTGGCGGATCTCACCATAGCTTTCTTT.

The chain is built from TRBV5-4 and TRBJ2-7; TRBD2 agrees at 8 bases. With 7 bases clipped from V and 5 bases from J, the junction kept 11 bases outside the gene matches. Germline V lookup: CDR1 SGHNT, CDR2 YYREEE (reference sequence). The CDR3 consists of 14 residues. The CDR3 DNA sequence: TGTGCCAGCGCGGCGGGAGGCCCTTTCGACGAGCAGTACTTC. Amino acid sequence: CASAAGGPFDEQYF.

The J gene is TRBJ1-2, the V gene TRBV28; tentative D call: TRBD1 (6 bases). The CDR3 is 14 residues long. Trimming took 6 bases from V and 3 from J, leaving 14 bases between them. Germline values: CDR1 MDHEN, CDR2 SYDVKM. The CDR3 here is CASRPTGSYYGYTF. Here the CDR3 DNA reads TGTGCCAGCAGACCTACAGGGAGCTACTATGGCTACACCTTC.

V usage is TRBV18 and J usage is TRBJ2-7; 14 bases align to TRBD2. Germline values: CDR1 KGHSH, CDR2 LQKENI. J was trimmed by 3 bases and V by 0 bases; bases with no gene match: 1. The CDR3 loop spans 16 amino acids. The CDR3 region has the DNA TGTGCCAGCTCACCACCCGGGACTAGCGGGGGCTACGAGCAGTACTTC. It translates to CASSPPGTSGGYEQYF.

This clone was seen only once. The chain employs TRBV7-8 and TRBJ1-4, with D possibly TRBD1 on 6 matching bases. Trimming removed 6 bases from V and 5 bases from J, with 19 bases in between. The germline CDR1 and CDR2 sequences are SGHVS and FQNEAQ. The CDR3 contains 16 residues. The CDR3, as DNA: TGTGCCAGCAGTGCAGCGGTACGGGGGCAGAATGAAAAACTGTTTTTT. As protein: CASSAAVRGQNEKLFF.

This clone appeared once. CDR3 region: CASSYRTSGSYEQYF. DNA of the CDR3: TGTGCCAGCAGTTACCGGACTAGCGGGAGCTACGAGCAGTACTTC. The J gene is TRBJ2-7, the V gene TRBV6-5, with 13 bases aligning to TRBD2. The V and J ends lost 2 bases and 3 bases, in that order; junction bases with no gene match: 1. The CDR3 runs to 15 residues. Germline lookup yields CDR1 MNHEY and CDR2 SVGAGI.

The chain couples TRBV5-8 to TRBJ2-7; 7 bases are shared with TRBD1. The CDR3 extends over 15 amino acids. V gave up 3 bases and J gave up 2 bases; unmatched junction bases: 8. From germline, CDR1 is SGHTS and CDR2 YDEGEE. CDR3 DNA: TGTGCCAGCAGCTCCCGGGACAGAAGTACCTACGAGCAGTACTTC. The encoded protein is CASSSRDRSTYEQYF.

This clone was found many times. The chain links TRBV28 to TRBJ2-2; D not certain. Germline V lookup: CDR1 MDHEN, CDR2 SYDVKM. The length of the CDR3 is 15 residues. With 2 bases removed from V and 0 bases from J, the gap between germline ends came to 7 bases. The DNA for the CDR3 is TGTGCCAGCAGTTTAAATTCCCCGAACACCGGGGAGCTGTTTTTT. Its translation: CASSLNSPNTGELFF.

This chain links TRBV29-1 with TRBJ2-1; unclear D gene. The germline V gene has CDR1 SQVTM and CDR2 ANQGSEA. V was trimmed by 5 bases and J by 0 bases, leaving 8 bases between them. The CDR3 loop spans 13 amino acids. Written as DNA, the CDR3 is TGCAGCGTTTGGGTGAGCTCCTACAATGAGCAGTTCTTC. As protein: CSVWVSSYNEQFF.